The 22 T cell receptor beta chains presented below share a single source sample, sequenced in a study of CD8 T cells in Susac syndrome. An amount of RNA that ranged from roughly 0.45 to 1 ug was reverse transcribed with random hexamers. TCRdb re-derived calls from the immunoSEQ multiplex PCR reads in MiXCR, one entry per CDR3 protein. The repertoire holds 350,000 to 550,000 distinct CDR3 sequences, roughly 85% seen once, with approximately 0.12% in the top ten. Sequencing was carried out using CD8+ T cells from PBMCs. These receptors were taken from a human donor with multiple sclerosis.

The rearrangement links TRBV5-8 to TRBJ1-2; 10 bases line up with TRBD1. Germline CDR1 and CDR2: SGHTS and YDEGEE. J lost 4 bases, V lost 4 bases, and 7 bases had no gene match. The length of the CDR3 is 15 residues. In DNA, the CDR3 is TGTGCCAGCAGCGAGGGGACAGGGGTCATCTATGGCTACACCTTC. It yields the protein CASSEGTGVIYGYTF.

The chain is built from TRBV6-1 and TRBJ2-1; 7 nucleotides match TRBD2. J was trimmed by 9 bases and V by 0 bases; bases with no gene match: 2. CDR3 size: 13 residues. CDR1 is MNHNS and CDR2 is SASEGT in the germline V gene. CDR3 amino acids: CASSEAGGSEQFF. CDR3 DNA sequence: TGTGCCAGCAGTGAAGCTGGCGGGAGTGAGCAGTTCTTC.

V and J are TRBV29-1 and TRBJ2-2; D gene unclear. The CDR3 length is 14 residues. Trimming cost V 4 bases and J 1 base, with 10 bases left between them. CDR1 SQVTM and CDR2 ANQGSEA come from the germline V gene. The CDR3 DNA follows: TGCAGCGTTGGATATCCTCAGAACACCGGGGAGCTGTTTTTT. Translation: CSVGYPQNTGELFF.

The rearrangement joins TRBV5-4 to TRBJ2-5, with TRBD2 identical over 12 bases. This CDR3 contains 17 residues. V lost 5 bases to trimming and J lost 1 base; unmatched junction nucleotides: 9. Germline values: CDR1 SGHNT, CDR2 YYREEE (reference sequence). The CDR3: CASSRDLAGGPQETQYF. DNA of the CDR3: TGTGCCAGCAGTCGGGATCTAGCGGGGGGGCCCCAAGAGACCCAGTACTTC.

J is TRBJ2-4 and V is TRBV6-1, with 8 positions matching TRBD2. The CDR3 extends over 14 amino acids. After removal of 7 bases from V and 6 bases from J, the junction contained 8 bases not matched to a gene. Looked up from germline, CDR1 is MNHNS and CDR2 is SASEGT. The CDR3 DNA reads as TGTGCCAGCACGGGGGGGCCGCAAATAAACATTCAGTACTTC. Translation: CASTGGPQINIQYF.

This clonotype was seen just once. The chain joins TRBV10-3 to TRBJ2-2, with 9 positions matching TRBD1. Per the germline V gene, CDR1 is ENHRY and CDR2 is SYGVKD. Trimming cost V 3 bases and J 7 bases; bases outside gene matches: 6. CDR3 size: 15 residues. Here the CDR3 DNA reads TGTGCCATCAGTGATCCGGGACAGGGAGGCGGGGAGCTGTTTTTT. Its protein is CAISDPGQGGGELFF.

This clonotype was recorded only once. The chain combines TRBV7-2 with TRBJ1-1; TRBD1 is a possible D gene (6 bases). CDR1 SGHTA and CDR2 FQGNSA come from the germline V gene. The CDR3 runs 14 residues. V was clipped by 5 bases and J by 8 bases, with 18 bases between them. The CDR3 spells CASSPENLGTEAFF. DNA for the CDR3: TGTGCCAGCAGCCCAGAGAATCTCGGGACAGAAGCTTTCTTT.

There are a few counts of this clonotype. The V and J genes are TRBV12-3 or TRBV12-4 and TRBJ2-7, with D perhaps matching TRBD1 (6 bases). The CDR3 totals 13 residues. With 4 bases removed from V and 3 bases from J, the gap between germline ends came to 10 bases. The CDR3 spells CASSWGTHYEQYF. The CDR3 DNA sequence: TGTGCCAGCAGTTGGGGGACACACTACGAGCAGTACTTC.

The J gene is TRBJ1-6, the V gene TRBV3-1; D uncertain. V lost 1 base and J 0 bases, leaving 10 bases between the germline ends. The CDR3 covers 17 residues. In germline, CDR1 is LGHDT, CDR2 YNNKEL (reference sequence). As DNA, the CDR3 is TGTGCCAGCAGCCAAGGTTTGCGGGGCTCCTATAATTCACCCCTCCACTTT. It yields the protein CASSQGLRGSYNSPLHF.

CDR3 protein: CASSEVETGNFEAFF. The CDR3 bases are TGTGCCAGCAGTGAAGTTGAGACGGGGAATTTTGAAGCTTTCTTT. The chain recombines TRBV2 with TRBJ1-1; the D is unclear. V was cut by 1 base and J by 7 bases, with 16 bases left in between. The CDR3 is made up of 15 amino acids. From germline, CDR1 is SNHLY and CDR2 FYNNEI. The variable domain in full, completed from reference TRBV2 and TRBJ1-1, reads EPEVTQTPSHQVTQMGQEVILRCVPISNHLYFYWYRQILGQKVEFLVSFYNNEISEKSEIFDDQFSVERPDGSNFTLKIRSTKLEDSAMYFCASSEVETGNFEAFFGQGTRLTVV.

The rearrangement uses TRBV5-1 and TRBJ2-7; weak D call: TRBD2 (7 bases). Germline CDR1 reads SGHRS; CDR2 reads YFSETQ. The CDR3 contains 15 residues. Trimming pared 7 bases from V and 5 bases from J, leaving 22 bases between. CDR3 coding DNA: TGCGCCAGCCATCAGGGGAGGGGTGGTTCGGACGAGCAGTACTTC. Protein: CASHQGRGGSDEQYF.

This clonotype was observed many times. The chain carries TRBV27 and TRBJ1-1; 7 nucleotides line up with TRBD1. CDR1 and CDR2 (germline): MNHEY, SMNVEV (reference sequence). Trimming cost V 6 bases and J 4 bases; bases outside gene matches: 2. The CDR3 is 12 residues long. CDR3 coding DNA: TGTGCCAGCAGCCCAGGGGGCACTGAAGCTTTCTTT. Residues: CASSPGGTEAFF.

V gene TRBV5-1 combines with J gene TRBJ2-7; 12 positions agree with TRBD2. Germline V gene lookup returns CDR1 SGHRS and CDR2 YFSETQ. The CDR3 runs 16 residues. V lost 4 bases to trimming and J lost 5 bases; unmatched junction nucleotides: 10. CDR3 amino acids: CASSERLAGESHEQYF. CDR3 DNA sequence: TGCGCCAGCAGCGAAAGACTAGCGGGAGAATCCCACGAGCAGTACTTC.

This chain connects TRBV10-2 to TRBJ1-1, with unresolved D. Looked up from germline, CDR1 is WSHSY and CDR2 is SAAADI. V lost 4 bases, J lost 4 bases, and 13 bases lay in between. The CDR3 runs 14 residues. The CDR3 nucleotides read TGCGCCAGCAGTGCGCTTTCCGGGGTCACTGAAGCTTTCTTT. The encoded protein is CASSALSGVTEAFF.

Here the CDR3 DNA reads TGCAGCGTTGAGGACGGTGAGAACACTGAAGCTTTCTTT. It encodes CSVEDGENTEAFF. The chain recombines TRBV29-1 with TRBJ1-1; the D is unclear. Germline CDR1 SQVTM, CDR2 ANQGSEA. CDR3 length: 13 residues. The V and J ends lost 3 bases and 1 base respectively, with 9 bases between them.

V usage is TRBV3-1 and J usage is TRBJ2-1; 10 nucleotides agree with TRBD2. V dropped 3 bases and J dropped 4; count of bases not matched to a gene: 3. This CDR3 is built from 15 residues. Germline CDR1 reads LGHDT; CDR2 reads YNNKEL (reference sequence). The chain's CDR3 is CASSQQGLAYNEQFF. CDR3 nucleotide sequence: TGTGCCAGCAGCCAGCAGGGACTAGCGTACAATGAGCAGTTCTTC.

V is TRBV2 and J is TRBJ2-5; D uncertain. V was clipped by 3 bases and J by 3 bases, with 8 bases between them. The CDR3 sequence is 13 residues long. Germline V gene lookup returns CDR1 SNHLY and CDR2 FYNNEI. The CDR3 DNA sequence: TGTGCCAGCAGTGAGGACGTGGAAGAGACCCAGTACTTC. It translates to CASSEDVEETQYF.

V is TRBV12-3 or TRBV12-4 and J is TRBJ2-2, with D perhaps matching TRBD2 (5 bases). The CDR3 length is 15 residues. V lost 6 bases and J lost 7, with 18 bases in between. CDR3 amino acids: CASSARGPEYGELFF. The DNA of the CDR3 is TGTGCCAGCAGCGCGCGCGGGCCCGAGTACGGGGAGCTGTTTTTT.

V gene TRBV27 combines with J gene TRBJ2-3; tentatively, D is TRBD2 (7 bases). The CDR3 totals 15 residues. V was pared by 5 bases and J by 9 bases, with 21 bases between. CDR1 and CDR2 (germline): MNHEY, SMNVEV (reference sequence). CDR3 sequence reads: CASSRSWGGLGTQYF. The CDR3 nucleotides are TGTGCCAGCAGTCGTTCGTGGGGGGGCCTTGGAACGCAGTATTTT.

This chain connects TRBV29-1 to TRBJ2-1; maybe TRBD2 (6 bases). The CDR3 contains 13 residues. The V gene lost 1 base and the J gene lost 5 bases, with 9 bases spanning the gap. Germline CDR1 and CDR2: SQVTM and ANQGSEA. CDR3 sequence (DNA): TGCAGCGTTGAAGGGACTACGAACAATGAGCAGTTCTTC. Protein: CSVEGTTNNEQFF.

This clonotype has just a few counts. J is TRBJ1-1 and V is TRBV19; D ambiguous. Trimming took 5 bases from V and 2 from J, leaving 9 bases between them. This CDR3 spans 13 amino acids. The V gene's germline CDR1 is LNHDA and CDR2 SQIVND (reference sequence). Written as DNA, the CDR3 is TGTGCCAGTAGTCCGGAGCCTAACACTGAAGCTTTCTTT. This encodes CASSPEPNTEAFF.

V is TRBV11-2 and J is TRBJ1-4; TRBD1 is a possible D gene (5 bases). The V end was cut by 4 bases, the J end by 8 bases, with 14 bases between. In germline, CDR1 is SGHAT, CDR2 FQNNGV. The CDR3 covers 14 residues. The CDR3 region is CASSSDNWGEKLFF. CDR3 sequence (DNA): TGTGCCAGCAGCTCGGACAACTGGGGGGAAAAACTGTTTTTT.